These 14 T cell receptor beta chains were all obtained from the same sample, sequenced in a study of T cells in Graves' hyperthyroidism and ophthalmopathy. Template material for amplifying TCR beta CDR3 regions consisted of RNA transcripts. First-round RT-PCR targeting the TCR CDR3 was performed with the HTBI primer set. TCRdb processed the multiplex PCR reads anew with MiXCR; each CDR3 protein has one entry. This table holds about 160,000 distinct CDR3 sequences, over 8% found once. The source material was blood. These receptors were collected from a woman aged 18-30 years with Graves' hyperthyroidism that later progressed to Graves' ophthalmopathy.

This clonotype was recorded at least ten times. The V gene is TRBV11-2, the J gene TRBJ2-3; no clear D gene. The CDR3 covers 15 residues. Germline CDR1 is SGHAT and CDR2 is FQNNGV. V dropped 1 base and J dropped 4 bases, with 12 bases sitting between them. CDR3 region: CASSLVINGADTQYF. The CDR3 coding sequence is TGTGCCAGCAGCTTAGTGATTAACGGAGCAGATACGCAGTATTTT.

This clonotype has a count of ten or more. The J gene is TRBJ1-5, the V gene TRBV19; no definite D call. Germline CDR1 LNHDA, CDR2 SQIVND (reference sequence). With 3 bases removed from V and 1 base from J, the gap between germline ends came to 19 bases. This CDR3 spans 18 amino acids. The CDR3 loop is CASSIGTVGESSNQPQHF. CDR3 coding DNA: TGTGCCAGTAGTATTGGTACGGTCGGGGAGTCAAGCAATCAGCCCCAGCATTTT.

The DNA of the CDR3 is TGTGCCAGCAGCTTAACAGGAGCACCGGCCAAAAACATTCAGTACTTC. This encodes CASSLTGAPAKNIQYF. V usage is TRBV7-3 and J usage is TRBJ2-4; D is unclear. From germline, CDR1 is SGHTA and CDR2 FQGTGA. The CDR3 contains 16 residues. Trimming pared 0 bases from V and 1 base from J, leaving 10 bases between.

This clonotype was observed at least ten times. This chain links TRBV20-1 with TRBJ2-7; TRBD1 matches 10 bases. The germline V gene encodes CDR1 DFQATT and CDR2 SNEGSKA (reference sequence). This CDR3 region has 14 residues. J gave up 2 bases and V 5 bases, and 6 bases lay outside the gene matches. CDR3 loop: CSADPGQGPYEQYF. CDR3 sequence (DNA): TGCAGTGCTGACCCGGGACAGGGGCCCTACGAGCAGTACTTC.

This clonotype appeared many times. CDR3 nucleotide sequence: TGCAGTGCTGGGACTAGCGGGAGGCCTAGCACAGATACGCAGTATTTT. It translates to CSAGTSGRPSTDTQYF. This chain connects TRBV20-1 to TRBJ2-3; 15 bases fit TRBD2. The V segment lost 5 bases and the J segment 0 bases; nucleotides outside the gene matches: 3. Germline lookup yields CDR1 DFQATT and CDR2 SNEGSKA (reference sequence). The length of the CDR3 is 16 residues.

Of note for this clonotype: Possible read error: a much larger clone is one base away. The gene calls are TRBV2 and TRBJ2-1; D gene ambiguous. V was cut by 7 bases and J by 0 bases, with 16 bases left in between. The CDR3 runs to 16 residues. Looked up from germline, CDR1 is SNHLY and CDR2 is FYNNEI. The CDR3 DNA reads TGTGCCAGCATCTCACCTGGCCCAAGCTCCTACAATGAGCAGTTCTTC. This codes for CASISPGPSSYNEQFF.

The sample holds many counts of this clonotype. The V gene is TRBV12-3 or TRBV12-4, the J gene TRBJ1-5; no clear D. Trimming cost V 1 base and J 2 bases, with 9 bases left between them. The CDR3 has 15 residues. Here the CDR3 reads CASSLDGRRNQPQHF. The CDR3 DNA reads as TGTGCCAGCAGTTTAGACGGGCGGCGCAATCAGCCCCAGCATTTT.

This clonotype was detected ten times or more. This chain links TRBV6-1 with TRBJ2-5; 12 bases map to TRBD1. This CDR3 is 16 amino acids long. CDR1 and CDR2 from the germline V gene are MNHNS and SASEGT. With 5 bases clipped from V and 4 bases from J, the junction kept 8 bases outside the gene matches. In nucleotides, the CDR3 is TGTGCCAGCAGTACCACCGGGACAGGGGGCCGAGAGACCCAGTACTTC. Its translation is CASSTTGTGGRETQYF.

This clonotype was seen many times. This chain joins TRBV5-4 and TRBJ2-5; 7 nucleotides line up with TRBD2. V trimming: 1 base; J trimming: 0 bases; junction bases outside the gene matches: 3. CDR1 and CDR2 from the germline V gene are SGHNT and YYREEE (reference sequence). The CDR3 spans 15 residues. Here the CDR3 DNA reads TGTGCCAGCAGCTTGAGTGCGGGGGACCAAGAGACCCAGTACTTC. Translation: CASSLSAGDQETQYF.

There are many counts of this clonotype. V gene TRBV27 combines with J gene TRBJ1-1; D remains ambiguous. The germline V gene has CDR1 MNHEY and CDR2 SMNVEV (reference sequence). This CDR3 has 14 residues. The germline V and J ends were trimmed by 0 bases and 6 bases, with 11 bases remaining between them. The CDR3 region is CASSLSEGGAEAFF. In nucleotides, the CDR3 is TGTGCCAGCAGTTTATCAGAGGGCGGTGCTGAAGCTTTCTTT.

This clonotype was seen repeatedly, ten times or more. This sequence joins TRBV20-1 and TRBJ1-5; D not certain. The CDR3 covers 17 residues. The V and J ends lost 1 base and 5 bases respectively, with 21 bases between them. CDR1 is DFQATT and CDR2 is SNEGSKA in the germline V gene (reference sequence). The CDR3 loop is CSARVYLGAAADQPQHF. The CDR3 nucleotides are TGCAGTGCTAGAGTTTATCTTGGCGCGGCGGCGGATCAGCCCCAGCATTTT.

There are many counts of this clonotype. The chain carries TRBV7-2 and TRBJ2-5, with 11 nucleotides matching TRBD2. V trimming: 0 bases; J trimming: 3 bases; junction bases outside the gene matches: 15. This CDR3 has 20 residues. Germline lookup yields CDR1 SGHTA and CDR2 FQGNSA. The CDR3 is CASSLAGAISGGVVEETQYF. CDR3 coding DNA: TGTGCCAGCAGCTTAGCTGGGGCGATTAGCGGGGGGGTGGTGGAAGAGACCCAGTACTTC.

This clonotype was picked up many times. V is TRBV3-1 and J is TRBJ2-1; 7 nucleotides line up with TRBD1. CDR1 and CDR2 from the germline V gene are LGHDT and YNNKEL (reference sequence). The CDR3 is made up of 15 amino acids. With 5 bases clipped from V and 4 bases from J, the junction kept 8 bases outside the gene matches. This CDR3 reads CASSWIQGVYNEQFF. In DNA, the CDR3 is TGTGCCAGCAGCTGGATCCAGGGGGTTTACAATGAGCAGTTCTTC.

This clonotype was counted ten times or more. This sequence joins TRBV28 and TRBJ2-7; 7 bases agree with TRBD2. The CDR3 length is 12 residues. Germline V lookup: CDR1 MDHEN, CDR2 SYDVKM. Trimming removed 8 bases from V and 3 bases from J; junction bases left unmatched: 4. This chain's CDR3 is CASRSGHYEQYF. The CDR3 bases are TGTGCCAGCCGTAGCGGGCACTACGAGCAGTACTTC.